Each of the 10 T cell receptor beta chains below was sequenced from the same sample in a study of B cell selection in AIRE deficiency. TCRdb keeps only in-frame clones here, not all; method: immunoSEQ multiplex PCR. Counted here are some 23,000 clones, 95% to 98% occurring once; the ten biggest clones make up more than 0.15%. Conventional CD4 T cells were sorted as CD4+CD127+ cells. The sequenced sample was conventional CD4+ T cells sorted from PBMCs. These receptors came from a human donor with AIRE deficiency.

This chain joins TRBV7-8 and TRBJ2-7, with D possibly TRBD2 on 6 matching bases. In germline, CDR1 is SGHVS, CDR2 FQNEAQ. This CDR3 region has 19 residues. Trimming took 1 base from V and 5 from J, leaving 27 bases between them. The CDR3 sequence: CASSLGVRGSGYFPDEQYF. The CDR3 bases are TGTGCCAGCAGCTTAGGAGTTCGTGGTAGCGGTTACTTTCCAGACGAGCAGTACTTC. Filled out from reference TRBV7-8 and TRBJ2-7, the complete variable domain reads GAGVSQSPRYKVAKRGQDVALRCDPISGHVSLFWYQQALGQGPEFLTYFQNEAQLDKSGLPSDRFFAERPEGSVSTLKIQRTQQEDSAVYLCASSLGVRGSGYFPDEQYFGPGTRLTVT.

This chain links TRBV18 with TRBJ2-6; 10 nucleotides match TRBD1. Looked up from germline, CDR1 is KGHSH and CDR2 is LQKENI. The CDR3 covers 18 residues. The junction had 7 bases not matched to a gene; V was cut back by 3 bases and J by 2 bases. CDR3 in amino acids: CASSPTGGAIPGANVLTF. DNA of the CDR3: TGTGCCAGCTCACCGACAGGGGGCGCGATCCCTGGGGCCAACGTCCTGACTTTC.

The gene calls are TRBV7-2 and TRBJ2-1; perhaps TRBD1 as D (5 bases). With 1 base removed from V and 3 bases from J, the gap between germline ends came to 10 bases. The CDR3 has 15 residues. CDR1 and CDR2 from the germline V gene are SGHTA and FQGNSA. This CDR3 is CASSLVYGHYNEQFF. CDR3 in DNA: TGTGCCAGCAGCTTAGTGTACGGACACTACAATGAGCAGTTCTTC. The full variable domain, its missing parts supplied by reference TRBV7-2 and TRBJ2-1, is GAGVSQSPSNKVTEKGKDVELRCDPISGHTALYWYRQSLGQGLEFLIYFQGNSAPDKSGLPSDRFSAERTGGSVSTLTIQRTQQEDSAVYLCASSLVYGHYNEQFFGPGTRLTVL.

The chain joins TRBV28 to TRBJ2-3, with D tentatively TRBD2 (6 bases). V was shortened by 5 bases and J by 5 bases, with 17 bases between the two germline ends. The germline V gene encodes CDR1 MDHEN and CDR2 SYDVKM. This CDR3 region has 15 residues. The CDR3 loop reads CASSPRESGVDTQYF. The CDR3 region has the DNA TGTGCCAGCAGTCCGAGGGAATCGGGGGTAGATACGCAGTATTTT.

CDR3 DNA: TGTGCCAGCTCACCACCGGCTAGCCGATACGAGCAGTACTTC. It is translated as CASSPPASRYEQYF. V and J are TRBV18 and TRBJ2-7; a possible D gene is TRBD2 (5 bases). CDR1 and CDR2 (germline): KGHSH, LQKENI. Trimming pared 0 bases from V and 4 bases from J, leaving 10 bases between. The CDR3 has 14 residues.

This chain joins TRBV30 and TRBJ2-5; D uncertain. The ends were cut back, 0 bases at V and 4 bases at J, with 27 bases in the middle. The CDR3 is 19 residues long. From germline, CDR1 is GTSNPN and CDR2 SVGIG (reference sequence). The CDR3 loop reads CAWSVRGIKAGRLGETQYF. CDR3 bases: TGTGCCTGGAGTGTACGCGGTATTAAGGCAGGAAGGTTAGGAGAGACCCAGTACTTC.

The chain employs TRBV6-6 and TRBJ2-3; no definite D call. Trimming removed 6 bases at V and 6 bases at J, with 10 bases between. The CDR3 is 12 residues long. Germline CDR1 MNHNY, CDR2 SVGAGI (reference sequence). CDR3 coding DNA: TGTGCCAGCAGCTCGCCGGTGGATACGCAGTATTTT. Translated: CASSSPVDTQYF.

This chain links TRBV27 with TRBJ2-7, with TRBD1 matching over 7 bases. Germline V gene lookup returns CDR1 MNHEY and CDR2 SMNVEV (reference sequence). This CDR3 has 17 residues. Trimming removed 3 bases from V and 1 base from J; junction bases left unmatched: 12. CDR3 protein: CASSLLPSDRASYEQYF. CDR3 nucleotide sequence: TGTGCCAGCAGTTTGTTACCGAGTGACAGGGCGTCCTACGAGCAGTACTTC.

J is TRBJ1-1 and V is TRBV12-5; 9 positions match TRBD1. With 4 bases clipped from V and 6 bases from J, the junction kept 21 bases outside the gene matches. The CDR3 extends over 19 amino acids. CDR1 and CDR2 from the germline V gene are LGHNT and FRNRAP. This chain's CDR3 is CASGSRGKAGTGNFAEAFF. CDR3 DNA: TGTGCTAGTGGTTCAAGGGGCAAGGCCGGGACAGGGAATTTTGCTGAAGCTTTCTTT.

A single count supports this clone. V is TRBV29-1 and J is TRBJ1-4, with unresolved D. CDR1 is SQVTM, CDR2 ANQGSEA, per germline. The CDR3 covers 12 residues. Between the trimmed V and J ends, which lost 4 bases and 5 bases, there was a span of 8 bases. CDR3 loop: CSVGRPNEKLFF. CDR3 nucleotides: TGCAGCGTTGGACGGCCAAATGAAAAACTGTTTTTT. Filled out from reference TRBV29-1 and TRBJ1-4, the complete variable domain reads SAVISQKPSRDICQRGTSLTIQCQVDSQVTMMFWYRQQPGQSLTLIATANQGSEATYESGFVIDKFPISRPNLTFSTLTVSNMSPEDSSIYLCSVGRPNEKLFFGSGTQLSVL.